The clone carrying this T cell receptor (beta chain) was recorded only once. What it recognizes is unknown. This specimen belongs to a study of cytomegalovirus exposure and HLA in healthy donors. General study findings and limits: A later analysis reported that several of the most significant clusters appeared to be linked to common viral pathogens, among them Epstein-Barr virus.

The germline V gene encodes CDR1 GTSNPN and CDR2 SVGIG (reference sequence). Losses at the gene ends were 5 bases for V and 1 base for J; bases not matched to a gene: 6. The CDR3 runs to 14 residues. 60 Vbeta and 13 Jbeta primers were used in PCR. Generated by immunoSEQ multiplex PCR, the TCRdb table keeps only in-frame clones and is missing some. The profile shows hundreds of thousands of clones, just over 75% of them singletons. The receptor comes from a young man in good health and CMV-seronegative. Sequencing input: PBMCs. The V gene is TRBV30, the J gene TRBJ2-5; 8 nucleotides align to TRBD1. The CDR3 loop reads CAWLRQGTQETQYF. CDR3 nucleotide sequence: TGTGCCTGGCTAAGACAGGGGACCCAAGAGACCCAGTACTTC.